Shown below are 9 T cell receptor beta chains from a single sample sequenced in a study of response to subunit inactivated influenza vaccine. A single record per CDR3 protein comes from TCRdb applying MiXCR to the RT-PCR reads. The table includes around 530,000 distinct CDR3 sequences, 15% to 20% detected once. The starting material was CD4+ T cells sorted from PBMCs, obtained about 24 months after vaccination. These receptors all come from a man aged 45-69 years who received an inactivated influenza vaccine.

The chain has TRBV7-2 and TRBJ2-3; D may be TRBD2 (7 bases). This CDR3 is 16 amino acids long. Per the germline V gene, CDR1 is SGHTA and CDR2 is FQGNSA. V dropped 5 bases and J dropped 5 bases, with 20 bases sitting between them. The DNA for the CDR3 is TGTGCCAGCAGCCCAGCCGGGGGGCCTGTTGGAGATACGCAGTATTTT. As protein: CASSPAGGPVGDTQYF.

The chain uses TRBV15 and TRBJ1-5; 10 positions agree with TRBD1. With 4 bases clipped from V and 6 bases from J, the junction kept 6 bases outside the gene matches. CDR1 is LNHNV, CDR2 YYDKDF, per germline (reference sequence). The CDR3 loop spans 15 amino acids. This CDR3 reads CATSKDRGGRQPQHF. CDR3 DNA sequence: TGTGCCACCAGCAAGGACAGGGGGGGGCGTCAGCCCCAGCATTTT.

This rearrangement joins TRBV20-1 to TRBJ1-1; D is perhaps TRBD1 (6 bases). V was shortened by 5 bases and J by 0 bases, with 19 bases between the two germline ends. Germline loops: CDR1 DFQATT, CDR2 SNEGSKA (reference sequence). CDR3 length equals 16 residues. CDR3 nucleotides: TGCAGTGCTGGACTGCCAGGGCAGGGGATGAACACTGAAGCTTTCTTT. It codes for CSAGLPGQGMNTEAFF.

This clonotype was observed a single time. This chain connects TRBV7-2 to TRBJ1-4; D remains unclear. Trimming left V 5 bases short and J 3 bases short, with 13 bases between. The CDR3 runs to 15 residues. Germline V CDR1 and CDR2: SGHTA, FQGNSA. Here the CDR3 reads CASSLRTASNEKLFF. CDR3 nucleotide sequence: TGTGCCAGCAGCCTCAGGACTGCGTCTAATGAAAAACTGTTTTTT.

This clonotype was recorded many times. The V call is TRBV4-2, the J call TRBJ2-7; 8 nucleotides match TRBD2. From germline, CDR1 is LGHNA and CDR2 YNFKEQ. V shed 6 bases and J 4 bases; nucleotides not matched to a gene: 11. The CDR3 is made up of 15 amino acids. The CDR3, as DNA: TGTGCCAGCAGAGCGGGACTAGGCGGGTTGTACGAGCAGTACTTC. Protein sequence: CASRAGLGGLYEQYF.

The chain combines TRBV7-2 with TRBJ1-2; D is perhaps TRBD1 (5 bases). CDR1 and CDR2 (germline): SGHTA, FQGNSA. This CDR3 has 14 amino acids. Between the trimmed V and J ends, which lost 2 bases and 4 bases, there was a span of 11 bases. CDR3 nucleotides: TGTGCCAGCAGCTTAAGTCTCACAGGCTATGGCTACACCTTC. Its protein product is CASSLSLTGYGYTF.

This clonotype turned up a few times. V gene TRBV7-2 combines with J gene TRBJ2-7; D unclear. The CDR3 sequence is 14 residues long. Trimming took 1 base from V and 0 from J, leaving 7 bases between them. The germline V gene encodes CDR1 SGHTA and CDR2 FQGNSA. The DNA of the CDR3 is TGTGCCAGCAGCTTAGGGGCCACCTCCTACGAGCAGTACTTC. As protein: CASSLGATSYEQYF. Combining the CDR3 with reference TRBV7-2 and TRBJ2-7 gives the whole variable domain GAGVSQSPSNKVTEKGKDVELRCDPISGHTALYWYRQSLGQGLEFLIYFQGNSAPDKSGLPSDRFSAERTGGSVSTLTIQRTQQEDSAVYLCASSLGATSYEQYFGPGTRLTVT.

The chain couples TRBV7-8 to TRBJ1-2; 9 nucleotides match TRBD1. The CDR3 has 15 residues. J lost 5 bases, V lost 2 bases, and 6 bases had no gene match. Looked up from germline, CDR1 is SGHVS and CDR2 is FQNEAQ. The CDR3 is CASSLSRDRAYGYTF. The DNA of the CDR3 is TGTGCCAGCAGCTTAAGCCGGGACAGGGCTTATGGCTACACCTTC.

Ten or more counts support this clonotype. The rearrangement links TRBV5-1 to TRBJ1-2; D unresolved. The length of the CDR3 is 12 residues. The V gene's germline CDR1 is SGHRS and CDR2 YFSETQ. The V end was cut by 2 bases, the J end by 10 bases, with 12 bases between. CDR3 nucleotide sequence: TGCGCCAGCAGCTTCGACCTTGTTGACTACACCTTC. Its translation is CASSFDLVDYTF.